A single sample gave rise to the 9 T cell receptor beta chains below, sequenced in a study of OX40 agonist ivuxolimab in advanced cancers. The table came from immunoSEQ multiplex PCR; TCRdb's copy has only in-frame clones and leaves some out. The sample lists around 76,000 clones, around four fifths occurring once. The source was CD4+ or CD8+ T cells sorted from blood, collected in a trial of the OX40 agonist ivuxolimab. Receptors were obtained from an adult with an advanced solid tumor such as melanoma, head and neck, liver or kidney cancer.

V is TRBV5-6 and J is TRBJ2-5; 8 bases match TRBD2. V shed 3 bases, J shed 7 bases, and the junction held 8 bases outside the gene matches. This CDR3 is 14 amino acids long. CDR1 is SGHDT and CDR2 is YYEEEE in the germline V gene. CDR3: CASSWDSGTVTQYF. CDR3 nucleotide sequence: TGTGCCAGCAGCTGGGATAGCGGGACCGTGACCCAGTACTTC.

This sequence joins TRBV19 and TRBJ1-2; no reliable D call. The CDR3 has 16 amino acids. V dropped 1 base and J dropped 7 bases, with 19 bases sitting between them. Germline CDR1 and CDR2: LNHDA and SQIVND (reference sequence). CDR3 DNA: TGTGCCAGTAGTATAGTGACTGCCGGAGGAAGGCGTGGCTACACCTTC. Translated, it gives CASSIVTAGGRRGYTF.

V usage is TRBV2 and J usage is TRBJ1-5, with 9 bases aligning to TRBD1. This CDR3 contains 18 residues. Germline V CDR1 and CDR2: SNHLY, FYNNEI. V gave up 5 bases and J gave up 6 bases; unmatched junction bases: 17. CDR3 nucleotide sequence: TGTGCCAGCAGTAACGACGGTCCGGGACAGGGCTTCTTTCAGCCCCAGCATTTT. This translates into CASSNDGPGQGFFQPQHF.

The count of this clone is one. The CDR3 nucleotides read TGCGCCAGCAGCCTCGACAGGGGTCCTACACGCCAAGAGACCCAGTACTTC. Translation gives CASSLDRGPTRQETQYF. The chain is built from TRBV5-1 and TRBJ2-5; 8 bases map to TRBD1. J was trimmed by 1 base and V by 4 bases; bases with no gene match: 12. The CDR3 length is 17 residues. Germline CDR1 SGHRS, CDR2 YFSETQ.

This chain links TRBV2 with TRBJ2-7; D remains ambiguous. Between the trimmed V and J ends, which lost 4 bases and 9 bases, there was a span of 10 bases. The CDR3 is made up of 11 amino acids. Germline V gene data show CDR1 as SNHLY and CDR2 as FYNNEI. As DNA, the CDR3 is TGTGCCAGCAGTGGGGATTATGGGCAGTACTTC. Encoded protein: CASSGDYGQYF.

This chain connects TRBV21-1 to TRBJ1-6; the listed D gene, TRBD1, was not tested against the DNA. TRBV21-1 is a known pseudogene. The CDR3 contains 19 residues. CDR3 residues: CASRNVGAGWLRYNSPLHF. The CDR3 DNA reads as TGTGCCAGCAGAAATGTAGGGGCAGGGTGGCTGCGGTATAATTCACCCCTCCACTTT.

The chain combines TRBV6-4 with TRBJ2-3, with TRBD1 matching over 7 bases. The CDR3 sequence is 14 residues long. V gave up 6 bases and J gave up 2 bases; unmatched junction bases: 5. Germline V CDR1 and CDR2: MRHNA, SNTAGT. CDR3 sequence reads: CASSRDSSTDTQYF. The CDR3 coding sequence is TGTGCCAGCAGCCGGGACAGTTCCACAGATACGCAGTATTTT.

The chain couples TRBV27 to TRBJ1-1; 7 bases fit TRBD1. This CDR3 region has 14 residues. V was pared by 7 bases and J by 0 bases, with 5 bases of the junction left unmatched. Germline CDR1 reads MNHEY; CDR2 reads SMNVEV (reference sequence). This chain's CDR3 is CASNKGQLNTEAFF. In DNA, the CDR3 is TGTGCCAGCAACAAGGGACAGCTGAACACTGAAGCTTTCTTT.

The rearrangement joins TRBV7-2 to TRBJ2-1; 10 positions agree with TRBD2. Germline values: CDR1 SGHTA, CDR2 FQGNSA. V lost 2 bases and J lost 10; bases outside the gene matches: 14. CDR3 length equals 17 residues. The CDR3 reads CASSLWVAGGSGDEQFF. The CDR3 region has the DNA TGTGCCAGCAGCTTATGGGTAGCGGGAGGAAGTGGGGACGAGCAGTTCTTC.